This T cell receptor (beta chain) was identified during a study of molecular identifiers for immune sequencing clone quantification. Findings and caveats of the study: Effector cells kept over 98% of their molecules in clones above 20 RNA copies, while naive cells kept under 1% there.

Bulk TCR library preparation followed previously described methods with listed TCR primers. TCRdb ran MiXCR on the PCR reads and lists one entry per CDR3 protein. The data contain about 640,000 distinct CDR3 sequences, just under 20% of them singletons. Worth noting for this clonotype: The antigen is not known.

Naive CD8 T cells were sorted as CD8+CD4-CCR7+CD45RA+. V lost 7 bases and J 2 bases, leaving 14 bases between the germline ends. CDR1 and CDR2 (germline): SGHVS, FQNEAQ. The CDR3 runs to 15 residues. The sequence derives from a human donor in good health. Some libraries in this study had Jurkat cell RNA spiked in. The chain carries TRBV7-8 and TRBJ2-2, with D unresolved. Input material: naive CD8+ T cells from blood, with Jurkat cell RNA spiked in. The subset denotes: FACS-sorted CD8+CD4-CCR7+CD45RA+ naive T cells. The CDR3 sequence: CASNFVQANTGELFF. CDR3 in DNA: TGTGCCAGCAACTTCGTCCAGGCAAACACCGGGGAGCTGTTTTTT.